The clone carrying this T cell receptor (beta chain) showed up just a few times. Its target is unknown. V dropped 6 bases and J dropped 2; count of bases not matched to a gene: 8. This CDR3 has 16 amino acids. The germline CDR1 and CDR2 sequences are MNHNY and SVGAGI (reference sequence). Each cDNA molecule carried a unique molecular identifier. TCRdb itself ran the 5' RACE reads through MiXCR, one entry per CDR3 protein. Of 64,000 or so distinct CDR3 sequences in the sample, around 10% are singletons; the top ten hold just under 3%. This record belongs to a study of early T cells in non-severe SARS-CoV-2 infection. Overall study context: Sequencing input comprised bulk RNA from unsorted whole blood; chain pairing was not available.

Study observations and caveats: Using VDJdb, the matching emphasized anti-spike CD8 responses while missing private and CD4 specificities.

The TCR originated in an adult who was a healthcare worker with PCR-confirmed SARS-CoV-2 infection or an uninfected control (not recorded which). Sequences were derived from whole blood, sampled at baseline. The chain joins TRBV6-6 to TRBJ2-2, with TRBD2 matching 8 bases. CDR3 amino acids: CASSPRAGGNTGELFF. The DNA of the CDR3 is TGTGCCAGCAGCCCTCGGGCGGGGGGAAACACCGGGGAGCTGTTTTTT.